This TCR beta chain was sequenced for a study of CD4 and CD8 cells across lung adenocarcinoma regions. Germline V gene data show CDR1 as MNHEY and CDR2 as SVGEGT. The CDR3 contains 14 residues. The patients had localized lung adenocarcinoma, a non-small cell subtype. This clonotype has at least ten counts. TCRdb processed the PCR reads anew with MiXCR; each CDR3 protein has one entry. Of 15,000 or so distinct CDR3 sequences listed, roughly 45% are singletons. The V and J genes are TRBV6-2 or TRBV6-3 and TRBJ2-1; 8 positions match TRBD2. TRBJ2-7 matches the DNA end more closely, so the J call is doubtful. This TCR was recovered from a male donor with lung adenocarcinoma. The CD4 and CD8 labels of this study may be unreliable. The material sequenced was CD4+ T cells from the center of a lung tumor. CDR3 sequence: CASRPRAGGYEQYF. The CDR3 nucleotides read TGTGCCAGCAGGCCCCGCGCGGGGGGCTACGAGCAGTACTTC.